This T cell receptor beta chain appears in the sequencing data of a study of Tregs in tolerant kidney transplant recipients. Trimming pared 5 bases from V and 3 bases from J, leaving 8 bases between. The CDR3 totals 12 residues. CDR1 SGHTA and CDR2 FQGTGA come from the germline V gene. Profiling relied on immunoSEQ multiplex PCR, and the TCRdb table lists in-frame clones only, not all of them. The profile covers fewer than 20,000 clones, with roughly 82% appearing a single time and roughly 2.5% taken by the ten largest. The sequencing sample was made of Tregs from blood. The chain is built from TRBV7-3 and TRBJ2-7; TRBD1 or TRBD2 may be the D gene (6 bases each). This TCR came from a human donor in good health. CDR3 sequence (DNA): TGTGCCAGCAGCGCGGGACACTACGAGCAGTACTTC. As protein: CASSAGHYEQYF.